This T cell receptor (beta chain) is drawn from a study of T cell responses to AZD1222 COVID-19 vaccine listed by TCRdb under 2021. Some background on the complete study: TCR sequencing covered roughly 230 trial participants: 207 given two doses of AZD1222 and 26 given two doses of MenACWY control vaccine. Trial participants were enrolled by age into 18-55, 56-69 and 70-plus year subgroups, with roughly 160, 29 and 62 TCR-sequenced participants respectively. Summary of the overall study and its limitations: Spike-specific TCR breadth and depth rose significantly after two AZD1222 doses compared with day 0 and with MenACWY recipients. Participants were mostly white British and included more females than males, and it was suggested by the authors that clonal diversity may have been underestimated. The whole spike protein was spanned by vaccine-associated CD4 TCRs, and dominant responses were seen in regions 160-218 and 743-854. Only six AZD1222 recipients were SARS-CoV-2 seropositive at baseline, limiting conclusions about previously exposed vaccinees. Nearly half of unique spike-specific TCRs reportedly recognized epitopes outside regions mutated in the B.1.351 and B.1.1.7 variants. Because no samples from the day 14 peak response were available, repertoires could be characterized only after the peak T cell response. In the small 56-69-year group, the increase in depth fell short of significance, most likely because of low power.

The CDR3 regions of human TCRbeta chains were subjected to immunosequencing. The published analysis was carried out like this. TCRs in the repertoires were matched against a reference library of SARS-CoV-2-specific TCRs that had been generated with the MIRA antigen-specificity platform. Breadth meant the fraction of unique TCRs that were SARS-CoV-2-associated, whereas depth meant the fraction of total T cells that were SARS-CoV-2-associated. Each spike-specific TCR was assigned to its reactive spike region and to a CD4 or CD8 class using the MIRA data. Log10-transformed breadth and depth values were compared by one-way ANOVA with Sidak's multiple comparisons tests. TCRdb's version of the immuneACCESS table is confined to in-frame rearrangements and falls short of the full clone set. An unresolved V gene accounts for under half of the shortfall where checked; the remainder is of unknown origin. V, J and clone size are taken as reported in that table, and D and trimming were inferred from the DNA itself. This sample gives about 120,000 clones in total; about 92% of them show up just once. Of the sample, around 5% is held by the ten largest clones.

About this clone: The antigen this receptor binds is unknown. No much larger clonotype is one base removed from it; base qualities were not supplied.

Via the germline V gene (reference sequence), CDR1 is SEHNR and CDR2 FQNEAQ. CDR3 length: 15 amino acids, cysteine to phenylalanine. Left in the record is the CDR3 DNA by itself, 45 bases read in frame from the first base. The trim is 0 bases for V and 4 bases for J, with a gap of 13 bases between the germline ends. The time point label corresponds to: about 28 days (+/-7) after the second vaccine dose. Because spike-specific TCR depth and breadth did not differ between the two schedules, AZD1222 recipients who got a second dose at roughly 4 weeks were pooled with those who got a second dose at roughly 12 weeks. Vaccinee samples came from UK trials COV001 and COV002, including a single-blind randomized controlled phase 2/3 trial of AZD1222 (ChAdOx1 nCoV-19) in healthy adults. For TCRbeta chain sequencing, PBMC samples from trial participants were taken at day 0 and at day 28 after the second dose.

Sequences were derived from peripheral blood, sampled 28 days after the second AZD1222 dose. This TCR came from an adult who received the AZD1222 COVID-19 vaccine. Recombination connected TRBV7-9 to TRBJ2-7; the D gene is possibly TRBD1 or TRBD2, each agreeing over 5 bases. CDR3 loop: CASSLARDGTYEQYF. At the DNA level, the sequence is TGTGCCAGCAGCTTAGCCCGGGACGGAACATACGAGCAGTACTTC.